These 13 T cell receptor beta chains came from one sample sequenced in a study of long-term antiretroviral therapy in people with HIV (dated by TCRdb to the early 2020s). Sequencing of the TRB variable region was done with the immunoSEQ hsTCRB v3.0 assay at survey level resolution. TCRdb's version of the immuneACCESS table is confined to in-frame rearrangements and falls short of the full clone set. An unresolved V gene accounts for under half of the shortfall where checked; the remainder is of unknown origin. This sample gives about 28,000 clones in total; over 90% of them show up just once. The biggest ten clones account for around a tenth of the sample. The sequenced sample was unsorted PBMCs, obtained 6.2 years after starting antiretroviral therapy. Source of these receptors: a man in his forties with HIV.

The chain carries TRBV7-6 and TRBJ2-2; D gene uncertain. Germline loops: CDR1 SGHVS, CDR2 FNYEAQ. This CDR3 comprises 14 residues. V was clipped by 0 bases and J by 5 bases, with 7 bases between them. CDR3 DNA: TGTGCCAGCAGCTTAGCGCCTGCGACCGGGGAGCTGTTTTTT. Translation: CASSLAPATGELFF.

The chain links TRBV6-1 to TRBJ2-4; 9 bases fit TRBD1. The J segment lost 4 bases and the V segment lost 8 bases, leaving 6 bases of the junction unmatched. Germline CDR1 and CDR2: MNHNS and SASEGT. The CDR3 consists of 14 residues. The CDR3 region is CASGLGQGKNIQYF. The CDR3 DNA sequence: TGTGCCAGCGGCCTCGGACAGGGGAAAAACATTCAGTACTTC.

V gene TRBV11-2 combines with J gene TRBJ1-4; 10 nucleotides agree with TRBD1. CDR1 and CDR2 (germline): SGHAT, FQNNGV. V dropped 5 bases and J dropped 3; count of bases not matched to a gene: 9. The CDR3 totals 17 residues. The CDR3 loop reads CASSRVGTGEPNEKLFF. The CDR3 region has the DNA TGTGCCAGCAGCAGAGTTGGGACAGGGGAGCCTAATGAAAAACTGTTTTTT.

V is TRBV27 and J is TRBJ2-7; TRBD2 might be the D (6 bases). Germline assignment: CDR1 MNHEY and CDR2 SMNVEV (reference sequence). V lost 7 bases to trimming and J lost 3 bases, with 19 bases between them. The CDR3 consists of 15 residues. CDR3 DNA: TGTGCCAGCAAGGGACTCTTCGGACGGGACTACGAGCAGTACTTC. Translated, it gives CASKGLFGRDYEQYF.

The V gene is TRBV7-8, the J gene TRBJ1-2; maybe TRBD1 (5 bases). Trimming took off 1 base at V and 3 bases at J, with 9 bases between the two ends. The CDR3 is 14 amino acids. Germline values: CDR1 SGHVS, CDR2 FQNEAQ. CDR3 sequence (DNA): TGTGCCAGCAGCTTAGACAGGAGGGACTATGGCTACACCTTC. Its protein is CASSLDRRDYGYTF.

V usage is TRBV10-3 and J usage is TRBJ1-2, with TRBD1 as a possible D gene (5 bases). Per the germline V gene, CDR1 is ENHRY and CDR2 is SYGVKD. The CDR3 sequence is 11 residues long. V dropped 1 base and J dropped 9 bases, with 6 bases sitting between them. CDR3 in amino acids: CAISEWGSYTF. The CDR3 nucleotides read TGTGCCATCAGTGAGTGGGGGAGCTACACCTTC.

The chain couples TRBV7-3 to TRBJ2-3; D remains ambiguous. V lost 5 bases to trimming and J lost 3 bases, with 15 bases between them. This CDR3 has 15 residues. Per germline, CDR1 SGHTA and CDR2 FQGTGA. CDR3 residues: CASSHTSKMTDTQYF. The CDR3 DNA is TGTGCCAGCAGCCATACCTCGAAAATGACAGATACGCAGTATTTT.

The CDR3 is CASRPTSGSGETQYF. CDR3 bases: TGTGCCAGCAGACCGACTAGCGGGAGTGGAGAGACCCAGTACTTC. This rearrangement joins TRBV27 to TRBJ2-5; 12 nucleotides agree with TRBD2. The V segment lost 6 bases and the J segment 4 bases; nucleotides outside the gene matches: 6. The germline gives CDR1 MNHEY, CDR2 SMNVEV (reference sequence). The CDR3 loop spans 15 amino acids.

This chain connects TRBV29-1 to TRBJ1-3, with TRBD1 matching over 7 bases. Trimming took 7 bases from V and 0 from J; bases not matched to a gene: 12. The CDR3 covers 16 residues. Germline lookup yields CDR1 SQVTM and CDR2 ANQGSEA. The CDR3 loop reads CSGSGTEDSSGNTIYF. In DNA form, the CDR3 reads TGCAGCGGCTCCGGGACAGAAGATTCCTCTGGAAACACCATATATTTT.

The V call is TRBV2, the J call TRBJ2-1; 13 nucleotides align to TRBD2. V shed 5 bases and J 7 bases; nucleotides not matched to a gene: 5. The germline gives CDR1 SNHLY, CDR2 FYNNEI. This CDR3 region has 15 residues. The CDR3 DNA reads TGTGCCAGCAGTATTACTAGCGGGGGGGGAAATGAGCAGTTCTTC. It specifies CASSITSGGGNEQFF.

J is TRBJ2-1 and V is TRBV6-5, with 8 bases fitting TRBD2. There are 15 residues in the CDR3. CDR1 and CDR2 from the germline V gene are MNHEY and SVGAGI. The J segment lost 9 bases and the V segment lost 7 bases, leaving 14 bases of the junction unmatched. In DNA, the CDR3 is TGTGCCAGCACCTTGGGTACTAGCGGATTAGGTGAGCAGTTCTTC. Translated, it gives CASTLGTSGLGEQFF.

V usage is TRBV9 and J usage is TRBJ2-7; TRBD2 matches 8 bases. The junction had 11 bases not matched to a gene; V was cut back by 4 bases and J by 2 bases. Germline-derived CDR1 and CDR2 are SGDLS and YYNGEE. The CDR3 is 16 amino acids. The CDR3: CASSPPGGGLTYEQYF. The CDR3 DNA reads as TGTGCCAGCAGCCCTCCCGGGGGGGGGCTAACCTACGAGCAGTACTTC.

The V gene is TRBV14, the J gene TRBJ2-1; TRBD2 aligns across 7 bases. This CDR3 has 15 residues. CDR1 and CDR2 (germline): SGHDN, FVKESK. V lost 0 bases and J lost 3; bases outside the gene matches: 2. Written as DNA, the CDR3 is TGTGCCAGCAGCCAAGAGCGGGAGTTCTACAATGAGCAGTTCTTC. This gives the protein CASSQEREFYNEQFF. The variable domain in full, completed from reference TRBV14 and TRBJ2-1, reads EAGVTQFPSHSVIEKGQTVTLRCDPISGHDNLYWYRRVMGKEIKFLLHFVKESKQDESGMPNNRFLAERTGGTYSTLKVQPAELEDSGVYFCASSQEREFYNEQFFGPGTRLTVL.